These 18 T cell receptor beta chains share one sample of origin, sequenced in a study of control samples from healthy donors and cancer patients. Sequencing used immunoSEQ multiplex PCR; TCRdb keeps in-frame clones, though not all of them. Here the sample spans about 70,000 clones, 87% being singletons. Source material: PBMCs. All receptors come from a woman in her 50s with head and neck cancer.

The chain combines TRBV5-4 with TRBJ2-5; 8 bases are a match to TRBD2. CDR3 length: 14 amino acids. V lost 4 bases to trimming and J lost 3 bases; unmatched junction nucleotides: 5. Per germline, CDR1 SGHNT and CDR2 YYREEE (reference sequence). In DNA form, the CDR3 reads TGTGCCAGCAGCCCATCGCGGGGGGAAGAGACCCAGTACTTC. This codes for CASSPSRGEETQYF.

In its sample, this clone was seen once. This same CDR3 is encoded by further DNA sequences in the sample. The chain joins TRBV19 to TRBJ2-5, with 7 bases fitting TRBD2. This CDR3 has 13 residues. Germline lookup yields CDR1 LNHDA and CDR2 SQIVND (reference sequence). V shed 5 bases and J 2 bases; nucleotides not matched to a gene: 2. The CDR3 DNA is TGTGCCAGTAGTTCTAGCGGACAAGAGACCCAGTACTTC. Translated: CASSSSGQETQYF.

This chain uses TRBV7-2 with TRBJ1-2; 7 nucleotides align to TRBD1. CDR1 and CDR2 (germline): SGHTA, FQGNSA. J lost 5 bases, V lost 5 bases, and 11 bases had no gene match. The CDR3 is 15 residues long. The CDR3 DNA follows: TGTGCCAGCAGCCCGAAGCAGACAGGGATTTATGGCTACACCTTC. Its translation: CASSPKQTGIYGYTF.

This clone showed up just a few times. The chain uses TRBV6-5 and TRBJ1-1; tentatively, D is TRBD1 (6 bases). The CDR3 covers 14 residues. Trimming cost V 0 bases and J 7 bases, with 12 bases left between them. Germline V lookup: CDR1 MNHEY, CDR2 SVGAGI. The CDR3 region has the DNA TGTGCCAGCAGTTACTCGGTCAGGGGAGATGAAGCTTTCTTT. Translation: CASSYSVRGDEAFF.

J is TRBJ2-3 and V is TRBV5-4, with TRBD2 matching 9 bases. The CDR3 consists of 14 residues. Germline V gene data show CDR1 as SGHNT and CDR2 as YYREEE (reference sequence). V lost 6 bases and J lost 5; bases outside the gene matches: 7. In nucleotides, the CDR3 is TGTGCCAGCATGCCGGGACTAGCCGTAGATACGCAGTATTTT. It codes for CASMPGLAVDTQYF.

This clone qualifies as medium-sized (0.01 to 0.1%). The genes are TRBV27 and TRBJ2-1; D remains ambiguous. Trimming took off 5 bases at V and 6 bases at J, with 23 bases between the two ends. The CDR3 sequence is 17 residues long. Germline V gene data show CDR1 as MNHEY and CDR2 as SMNVEV (reference sequence). The CDR3 DNA sequence: TGTGCCAGCAGTCATAACTCAGGTGGTACCCGGTCCAATGAGCAGTTCTTC. It codes for CASSHNSGGTRSNEQFF.

This clone was observed a single time. V and J are TRBV5-1 and TRBJ2-1; 12 bases line up with TRBD1. This CDR3 is built from 15 residues. With 2 bases clipped from V and 6 bases from J, the junction kept 3 bases outside the gene matches. Germline V gene data show CDR1 as SGHRS and CDR2 as YFSETQ. The CDR3: CASSFRDRGLNEQFF. CDR3 DNA sequence: TGCGCCAGCAGCTTTAGGGACAGGGGGCTCAATGAGCAGTTCTTC.

The gene calls are TRBV3-1 (or the pseudogene TRBV3-2) and TRBJ1-5; 8 bases line up with TRBD1. CDR1 is LGHDT, CDR2 YNNKEL, per germline (reference sequence). This CDR3 has 15 residues. With 0 bases clipped from V and 9 bases from J, the junction kept 7 bases outside the gene matches. This CDR3 is CASSQDAQGARPQHF. CDR3 DNA sequence: TGTGCCAGCAGCCAAGATGCCCAGGGGGCACGGCCCCAGCATTTT.

J is TRBJ2-3 and V is TRBV29-1, with D perhaps matching TRBD2 (7 bases). V was pared by 7 bases and J by 1 base, with 15 bases between. The CDR3 is 14 residues long. From germline, CDR1 is SQVTM and CDR2 ANQGSEA. The CDR3 spells CSGSGGLGTDTQYF. In DNA form, the CDR3 reads TGCAGCGGTTCCGGGGGGCTGGGCACAGATACGCAGTATTTT.

J is TRBJ2-3 and V is TRBV5-1; a weak D match, TRBD2 (5 bases). The CDR3 is 16 residues long. Germline CDR1 is SGHRS and CDR2 is YFSETQ. The germline V and J ends were trimmed by 0 bases and 6 bases, with 17 bases remaining between them. The DNA of the CDR3 is TGCGCCAGCAGCTTGGCCGCAGCGGTGAACGTTGATACGCAGTATTTT. Translated, it gives CASSLAAAVNVDTQYF.

The CDR3 nucleotides are TGTGCCAGCTCACCCGGGACCGGATCGAATCAGCCCCAGCATTTT. Encoded protein: CASSPGTGSNQPQHF. The chain links TRBV18 to TRBJ1-5; tentative D call: TRBD1 (5 bases). CDR3 size: 15 residues. Germline-derived CDR1 and CDR2 are KGHSH and LQKENI. Trimming removed 3 bases at V and 4 bases at J, with 13 bases between.

The chain uses TRBV25-1 and TRBJ2-1, with 8 bases fitting TRBD2. V lost 3 bases and J lost 5; bases outside the gene matches: 6. The CDR3 extends over 15 amino acids. CDR1 and CDR2 (germline): MGHDK, SYGVNS. The CDR3 reads CASSEMRGDNNEQFF. CDR3 DNA: TGTGCCAGCAGTGAGATGCGGGGGGATAACAATGAGCAGTTCTTC.

This clone was observed a single time. The V and J genes are TRBV4-2 and TRBJ2-1; 8 nucleotides align to TRBD2. Germline CDR1 and CDR2: LGHNA and YNFKEQ. This CDR3 is built from 15 residues. The ends lost 1 base at V and 5 bases at J; junction bases unmatched: 4. This CDR3 reads CASSQGGSGDNEQFF. CDR3 DNA sequence: TGTGCCAGCAGCCAAGGTGGTAGCGGGGACAATGAGCAGTTCTTC.

The CDR3 here is CASSEATHRNTEAFF. The CDR3 DNA reads TGTGCCAGCAGTGAAGCTACTCACAGGAACACTGAAGCTTTCTTT. V and J are TRBV6-1 and TRBJ1-1; D gene uncertain. Germline-derived CDR1 and CDR2 are MNHNS and SASEGT. Trimming removed 0 bases at V and 1 base at J, with 9 bases between. There are 15 residues in the CDR3.

The chain's CDR3 is CASSFSNSPLHF. CDR3 nucleotides: TGTGCCAGCAGTTTTTCCAATTCACCCCTCCACTTT. V is TRBV12-3 or TRBV12-4 and J is TRBJ1-6; no clear D. Between the trimmed V and J ends, which lost 3 bases and 7 bases, there was a span of 4 bases. This CDR3 has 12 amino acids.

V and J are TRBV11-2 and TRBJ2-5; TRBD1 matches at 7 bases. The CDR3 consists of 15 residues. J gave up 5 bases and V 1 base, and 7 bases lay outside the gene matches. Germline assignment: CDR1 SGHAT and CDR2 FQNNGV. Written as DNA, the CDR3 is TGTGCCAGCAGCTTAGGCGTGACAGGGAAGGAGACCCAGTACTTC. Encoded protein: CASSLGVTGKETQYF.

The chain is built from TRBV27 and TRBJ2-3, with unresolved D. This CDR3 is built from 15 residues. CDR1 and CDR2 (germline): MNHEY, SMNVEV (reference sequence). V lost 1 base to trimming and J lost 0 bases, with 8 bases between them. The DNA for the CDR3 is TGTGCCAGCAGTTTATACAGTGCTAGCACAGATACGCAGTATTTT. Protein product: CASSLYSASTDTQYF.

Of note for this clone: Other DNA sequences in this sample translate to the same CDR3. The gene calls are TRBV5-1 and TRBJ2-5, with D possibly called TRBD1 or TRBD2 (6 bases each). Germline values: CDR1 SGHRS, CDR2 YFSETQ. V was shortened by 4 bases and J by 5 bases, with 12 bases between the two germline ends. The CDR3 is made up of 13 amino acids. DNA for the CDR3: TGCGCCAGCAGCCTAGGGGGGCTGGAGACCCAGTACTTC. As protein: CASSLGGLETQYF.